What follows are 13 T cell receptor beta chains derived from one specimen sequenced in a study of blood T cell repertoires in COVID-19. Some clones are missing from TCRdb's copy, which holds only in-frame ones; the method was immunoSEQ multiplex PCR. The table shows 250,000 to 350,000 clones, with more than 75% occurring only once. Sample: PBMCs or T cells enriched from blood (not recorded which). The receptors were gathered from a woman aged 25 to 39 who had recovered from COVID-19.

The chain recombines TRBV2 with TRBJ1-1, with D perhaps TRBD1 (6 bases). Germline CDR1 is SNHLY and CDR2 is FYNNEI. There are 14 residues in the CDR3. Trimming left V 4 bases short and J 4 bases short, with 13 bases between. The CDR3 reads CASSVAGVGTEAFF. The CDR3 DNA sequence: TGTGCCAGCAGTGTGGCAGGGGTGGGCACTGAAGCTTTCTTT.

The V gene is TRBV21-1, the J gene TRBJ2-7; TRBD2 is taken as the D call from the table, unchecked against the DNA. TRBV21-1 is described as a pseudogene. The CDR3 totals 16 residues. This CDR3 reads CASRKPLAGLSYEQYF. As DNA, the CDR3 is TGTGCCAGCAGGAAGCCACTAGCGGGGCTGTCCTACGAGCAGTACTTC.

The chain joins TRBV11-2 to TRBJ2-7; D is possibly TRBD1 (7 bases). The CDR3 spans 15 residues. The germline V gene encodes CDR1 SGHAT and CDR2 FQNNGV. V lost 4 bases and J 0 bases, leaving 13 bases between the germline ends. The CDR3 loop reads CASSSQGGLSYEQYF. The CDR3 DNA is TGTGCCAGCAGCTCGCAGGGGGGACTCTCCTACGAGCAGTACTTC.

V gene TRBV2 combines with J gene TRBJ1-4; D is unresolved. Deletions cut 4 bases from V and 4 bases from J, with 10 bases between. The CDR3 has 14 amino acids. Germline V lookup: CDR1 SNHLY, CDR2 FYNNEI. The CDR3: CASSVEIHNEKLFF. In nucleotides, the CDR3 is TGTGCCAGCAGTGTGGAGATTCATAATGAAAAACTGTTTTTT.

The chain employs TRBV7-2 and TRBJ2-3, with a weak D call TRBD2 (5 bases). The CDR3 has 13 residues. From germline, CDR1 is SGHTA and CDR2 FQGNSA. Between the trimmed V and J ends, which lost 4 bases and 4 bases, there was a span of 9 bases. This CDR3 reads CASSYMDSDTQYF. The CDR3 DNA reads TGTGCCAGCAGCTACATGGACTCAGATACGCAGTATTTT.

This chain joins TRBV19 and TRBJ2-3; 10 bases fit TRBD2. CDR1 and CDR2 from the germline V gene are LNHDA and SQIVND (reference sequence). J lost 4 bases, V lost 4 bases, and 17 bases had no gene match. This CDR3 is 19 amino acids long. CDR3 DNA: TGTGCCAGTAGTAAGTGGATTAGGTGGACTAGCGGCGATCCAGATACGCAGTATTTT. Translation: CASSKWIRWTSGDPDTQYF.

This sequence joins TRBV9 and TRBJ1-1; 7 bases are shared with TRBD1. The CDR3 is 16 amino acids. CDR1 and CDR2 (germline): SGDLS, YYNGEE. The V and J ends lost 3 bases and 2 bases, in that order; junction bases with no gene match: 10. CDR3 nucleotides: TGTGCCAGCAGCGAGGGACCCGGGACAGCAAACACTGAAGCTTTCTTT. Protein product: CASSEGPGTANTEAFF.

The chain has TRBV5-1 and TRBJ1-1; D is perhaps TRBD1 (6 bases). Between the trimmed V and J ends, which lost 2 bases and 4 bases, there was a span of 12 bases. The CDR3 covers 14 residues. Germline V CDR1 and CDR2: SGHRS, YFSETQ. CDR3 bases: TGCGCCAGCAGCTTCACGACAGGAGGCACTGAAGCTTTCTTT. Amino acid sequence: CASSFTTGGTEAFF.

The rearrangement links TRBV9 to TRBJ1-6; D remains ambiguous. Germline assignment: CDR1 SGDLS and CDR2 YYNGEE. V lost 3 bases and J 8 bases, leaving 15 bases between the germline ends. This CDR3 is 15 amino acids long. This chain's CDR3 is CASSAWRSADSPLHF. The CDR3 nucleotides are TGTGCCAGCAGCGCCTGGCGAAGTGCGGATTCACCCCTCCACTTT.

The chain links TRBV6-2 or TRBV6-3 to TRBJ1-3, with no clear D. Germline CDR1 is MNHEY and CDR2 is SVGEGT. CDR3 length equals 12 residues. Trimming stripped 5 bases from V and 7 bases from J, with 9 bases between. CDR3 sequence reads: CASSNPGNTIYF. CDR3 DNA sequence: TGTGCCAGCAGTAACCCCGGGAACACCATATATTTT.

The chain couples TRBV6-5 to TRBJ1-2, with D maybe TRBD1 (6 bases). Per the germline V gene, CDR1 is MNHEY and CDR2 is SVGAGI. Trimming removed 6 bases from V and 5 bases from J, with 16 bases in between. This CDR3 has 14 residues. The CDR3 nucleotides are TGTGCCAGCAGGGCCCGGACAGCCCCGTATGGCTACACCTTC. Its translation is CASRARTAPYGYTF.

V is TRBV28 and J is TRBJ1-6; D may be TRBD1 (5 bases). The CDR3 length is 17 residues. Germline V gives CDR1 MDHEN, CDR2 SYDVKM. The V gene lost 1 base and the J gene lost 10 bases, with 20 bases spanning the gap. For the CDR3, the DNA is TGTGCCAGCAGTTTATATGAGGGGAGGCCCCTAGACTCACCCCTCCACTTT. It encodes CASSLYEGRPLDSPLHF.

V and J are TRBV20-1 and TRBJ1-4; D unresolved. The length of the CDR3 is 11 residues. Germline values: CDR1 DFQATT, CDR2 SNEGSKA (reference sequence). The V end lost 7 bases, the J end lost 8 bases, and 11 bases lay between the germline ends. As DNA, the CDR3 is TGCAGTGGAGCGGAGCTAGAAAAACTGTTTTTT. This gives the protein CSGAELEKLFF.